This T cell receptor (beta chain) was sequenced for a study of blood T cell repertoires in COVID-19. The wider study: Italy, Spain and the United States were the sources of the convalescent and acute COVID-19 samples. Sample material is recorded as cDNA or gDNA derived from T cells, B-cell-depleted T cells, or PBMCs.

In the original analysis: Nucleated cell counts were estimated from reference gene primer amplification. Repertoires were generated with immunoSEQ multiplex PCR, while TCRdb's copy carries only in-frame clones and drops some. Clonal size and the V and J genes are those of that table, whereas D and trimming came from the DNA. Altogether about 150,000 clones are present, 85% to 90% being singletons, with the ten largest covering about 2.9%. Germline assignment: CDR1 MNHEY and CDR2 SMNVEV (reference sequence). The CDR3 is 13 amino acids. V was trimmed by 7 bases and J by 11 bases, leaving 18 bases between them.

Sequenced sample: peripheral blood. This clonotype originated in a man aged 55 to 70 with active or convalescent COVID-19. The V call is TRBV27, the J call TRBJ1-5; TRBD1 is a possible D gene (6 bases). As DNA, the CDR3 is TGTGCCAGCAATGGGGACAATGAATCAGCCCAGCATTTT. Translating gives CASNGDNESAQHF.